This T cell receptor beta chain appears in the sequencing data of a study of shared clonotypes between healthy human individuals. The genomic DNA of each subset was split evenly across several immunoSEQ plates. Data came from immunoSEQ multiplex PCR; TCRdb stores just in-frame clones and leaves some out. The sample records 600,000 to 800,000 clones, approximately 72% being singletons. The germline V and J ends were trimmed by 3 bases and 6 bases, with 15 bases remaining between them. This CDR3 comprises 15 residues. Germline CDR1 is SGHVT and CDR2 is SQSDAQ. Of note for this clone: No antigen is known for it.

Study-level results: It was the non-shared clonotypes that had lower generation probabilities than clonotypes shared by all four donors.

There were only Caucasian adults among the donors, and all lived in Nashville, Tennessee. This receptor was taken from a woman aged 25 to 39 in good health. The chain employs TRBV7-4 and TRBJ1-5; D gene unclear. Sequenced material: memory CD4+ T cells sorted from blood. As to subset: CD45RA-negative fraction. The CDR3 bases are TGTGCCAGCAGCTTCATCATGAGGGCAGTTCAGCCCCAGCATTTT. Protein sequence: CASSFIMRAVQPQHF.